A single TCR beta chain is shown here with its context. Germline V CDR1 and CDR2: LNHDA, SQIVND (reference sequence). The CDR3 contains 15 residues. The ends lost 1 base at V and 5 bases at J; junction bases unmatched: 2. Sequencing was performed with immunoSEQ multiplex PCR; in TCRdb, only in-frame clones are kept and a portion is missing. The sample yields around 300,000 clones, roughly 80% seen once. This sample is part of a study of blood T cell repertoires in COVID-19. Study summary: Researchers got acute and convalescent COVID-19 samples from the United States, Italy and Spain.

The genes are TRBV19 and TRBJ2-7; 13 bases agree with TRBD2. This receptor was taken from a woman aged 45-65 years with active or convalescent COVID-19. Sequenced material: peripheral blood. The CDR3 nucleotides read TGTGCCAGTAGTATAGGCGGGACTAGCGGGGACGAGCAGTACTTC. It codes for CASSIGGTSGDEQYF.